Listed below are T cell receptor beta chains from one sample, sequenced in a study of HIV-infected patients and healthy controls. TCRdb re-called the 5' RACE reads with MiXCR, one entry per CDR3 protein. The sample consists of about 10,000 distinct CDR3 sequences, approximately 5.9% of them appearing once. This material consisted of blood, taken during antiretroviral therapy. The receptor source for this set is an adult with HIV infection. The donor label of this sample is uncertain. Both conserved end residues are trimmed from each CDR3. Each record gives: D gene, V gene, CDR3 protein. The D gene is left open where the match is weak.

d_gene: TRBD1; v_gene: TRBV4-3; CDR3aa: ASSNMGQTYSGNTIY
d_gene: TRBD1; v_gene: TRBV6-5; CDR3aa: ASSYSIQRQGHNNEQY
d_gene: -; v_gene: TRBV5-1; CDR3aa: ASSLEVGRSGANVLT
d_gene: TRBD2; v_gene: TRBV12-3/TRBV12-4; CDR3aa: ASTRAGPADTQY
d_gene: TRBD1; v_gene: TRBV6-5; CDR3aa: ASSPRQGRGYEQY
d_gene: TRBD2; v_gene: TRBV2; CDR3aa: ASFSGRGTLNEQF
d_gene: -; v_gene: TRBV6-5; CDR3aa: ASSYLRGYEQY
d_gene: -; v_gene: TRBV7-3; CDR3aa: ASSSPRWGPGNTIY
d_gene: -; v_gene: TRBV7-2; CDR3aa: ASSQVSLDTQY
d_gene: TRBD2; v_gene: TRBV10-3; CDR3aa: GAGDTDTQY